A selection of T cell receptor beta chains follows, all from one sample in a study of spatial heterogeneity in lung cancer. TCRdb fed the 5' RACE reads into MiXCR, producing one record per CDR3 protein. This sample yields about 56,000 distinct CDR3 sequences, of which 7.5% to 9% are seen a single time; about 16% belongs to the top ten. The sequencing here drew on PBMCs, taken at surgery. These receptors were taken from a female donor with early-stage non-small cell lung cancer. CDR3s include the opening cysteine and the closing phenylalanine or tryptophan. The D gene is left open where the match is weak. Rows may omit the clone size; those that give it use once, few, many or a size class.

-	many	TRBJ2-7	TRBV3-1	TGTGCCAGCAGCCAAGATCAAAACAGCCTCTACGAGCAGTACTTC	CASSQDQNSLYEQYF
-	few	TRBJ2-5	TRBV6-1	TGTGCCAGCAGTGAAGGGAGAGGGATAGAGACCCAGTACTTC	CASSEGRGIETQYF
-	few	TRBJ1-2	TRBV2	TGTGCCAGCAGTAATGGGATTAATGGCTACACCTTC	CASSNGINGYTF
-	-	TRBJ2-1	TRBV5-1	TGCGCCAGCAGCTTGGAGGGAGGAGTCTACAATGAGCAGTTCTTC	CASSLEGGVYNEQFF
-	few	TRBJ2-1	TRBV7-9	TGTGCCAGCAGCTTACTGCGGGATCGATACAATGAGCAGTTCTTC	CASSLLRDRYNEQFF
-	-	TRBJ1-4	TRBV29-1	TGCAGCGTTGGGGGGGCGGGAGCTAATGAAAAACTGTTTTTT	CSVGGAGANEKLFF
-	-	TRBJ1-6	TRBV9	TGTGCCAGCAGCGTGGCATCCTCGGGGGATTCACCCCTCCACTTT	CASSVASSGDSPLHF
-	many	TRBJ2-2	TRBV29-1	TGCAGCGGGTCTCTCGGGCAGAACACCGGGGAGCTGTTTTTT	CSGSLGQNTGELFF
-	-	TRBJ2-2	TRBV7-3	TGTGCCAGCGCGAGGGGGAACACCGGGGAGCTGTTTTTT	CASARGNTGELFF
TRBD2	few	TRBJ2-1	TRBV24-1	TGTGCCACCAGTGCCCGCGCCGGGGCTAGCGGGAGTTCCTACAATGAGCAGTTCTTC	CATSARAGASGSSYNEQFF
TRBD2	few	TRBJ2-4	TRBV12-3/TRBV12-4	TGTGCCAGCAGTGACGCCGGGACTAGCGTTAACATTCAGTACTTC	CASSDAGTSVNIQYF
-	many	TRBJ1-5	TRBV19	TGTGCCAGTAAGAACAGAGATCAGCCCCAGCATTTT	CASKNRDQPQHF
TRBD1	-	TRBJ2-1	TRBV28	TGTGGAACCTCGGGACAGCTTTACAATGAGCAGTTCTTC	CGTSGQLYNEQFF
-	many	TRBJ1-1	TRBV12-3/TRBV12-4	TGTGCCAGCAGCCCCACTCCAGGTCGGGGGCTCACTGAAGCTTTCTTT	CASSPTPGRGLTEAFF
TRBD1	-	TRBJ1-4	TRBV2	TGTGCCAGCAGCGAGGGACAGACTAATGAAAAACTGTTTTTT	CASSEGQTNEKLFF
-	many	TRBJ1-4	TRBV9	TGTGCCAGCAGCGTAGGCGGGGGTAATGAAAAACTGTTTTTT	CASSVGGGNEKLFF
TRBD1	few	TRBJ1-2	TRBV3-1	TGTGCCAGCAGCCAAGATCTCTCGGACAGGGCTTTTGGCTACACCTTC	CASSQDLSDRAFGYTF
-	many	TRBJ2-7	TRBV7-9	TGTGCCAGCAGCTTAACAAACCACGAGCAGTACTTC	CASSLTNHEQYF
TRBD1	many	TRBJ2-5	TRBV25-1	TGTGCCAGCCGCCAGGGGGTCGGGGAGACCCAGTACTTC	CASRQGVGETQYF
-	-	TRBJ1-2	TRBV20-1	TGCAGTGCTAGAATTACCACCCTGGGCGGCTACACCTTC	CSARITTLGGYTF
TRBD1	few	TRBJ1-5	TRBV10-3	TGTGCCGTACAGGGGGCTGGGAGCAATCAGCCCCAGCATTTT	CAVQGAGSNQPQHF
TRBD1	-	TRBJ1-5	TRBV4-2	TGTGCCAGCAGCCCCACCCGGGAACAGGGGGTGCAGCCCCAGCATTTT	CASSPTREQGVQPQHF
TRBD2	many	TRBJ2-7	TRBV10-3	TGTGCCATCAGCTCGATAGCGGGAGGCAACGAGCAGTACTTC	CAISSIAGGNEQYF
-	few	TRBJ2-3	TRBV13	TGTGCCAGCAGCTTAAGCACCACGGGGGCAGATACGCAGTATTTT	CASSLSTTGADTQYF
-	many	TRBJ2-5	TRBV20-1	TGCAGTGCTAGGAACCGGGTCCGCAAAGACGGGGAGACCCAGTACTTC	CSARNRVRKDGETQYF
TRBD2	many	TRBJ2-1	TRBV3-1	TGTGCCAGCAGCTCCAAGACTAGCGGGATCGATGAGCAGTTCTTC	CASSSKTSGIDEQFF
-	few	TRBJ2-1	TRBV20-1	TGCAGTGCTAGAGGGGGGGCCCCCCTCAATGAGCAGTTCTTC	CSARGGAPLNEQFF
TRBD2	many	TRBJ2-3	TRBV11-2	TGTGCCAGCAGCCCCGCCAGGACTAGCGGTTACACAGATACGCAGTATTTT	CASSPARTSGYTDTQYF
TRBD2	-	TRBJ2-3	TRBV4-2	TGTGCCAGCAGCCAAGATCGGCGACTAGCGGGGAGCACAGATACGCAGTATTTT	CASSQDRRLAGSTDTQYF
TRBD2	-	TRBJ2-1	TRBV20-1	TGCAGTGGCCAGCGGGGGAACAATGAGCAGTTCTTC	CSGQRGNNEQFF
TRBD2	few	TRBJ2-5	TRBV7-2	TGTGCCAGCAGCTTAGGGTCTAGCGGGTACCAAGAGACCCAGTACTTC	CASSLGSSGYQETQYF
-	many	TRBJ2-5	TRBV18	TGTGCCAGCTCACCACCAGGGTTAAAAGAGACCCAGTACTTC	CASSPPGLKETQYF
-	many	TRBJ1-1	TRBV5-1	TGCGCCAGCAGCCAACGAACCTACAGGGACACTGAAGCTTTCTTT	CASSQRTYRDTEAFF
-	many	TRBJ1-5	TRBV28	TGTGCCAGCAGCCCCGACCGATACAATCAGCCCCAGCATTTT	CASSPDRYNQPQHF
-	-	TRBJ1-1	TRBV12-3/TRBV12-4	TGTGCCAGCAGTGAGGGTGGAGCTTTCTTT	CASSEGGAFF
TRBD1	few	TRBJ1-3	TRBV6-5	TGTGCCAGCAGTCAACTGGACAGGGGGCCTGGAAACACCATATATTTT	CASSQLDRGPGNTIYF
TRBD2	-	TRBJ2-1	TRBV4-1	TGCGCCAGCAGCCCCGGGAGGGGGGGGGCCAATGAGCGGTTCTTC	CASSPGRGGANERFF
-	-	TRBJ2-2	TRBV12-3/TRBV12-4	TGTGCCAGCAGTTTGGGGACGGTGAACACCGGGGAGCTGTTTTTT	CASSLGTVNTGELFF
-	-	TRBJ2-1	TRBV12-3/TRBV12-4	TGTGCCAGCAGTTTTCCGGATCGGGATGAGCAGTTCTTC	CASSFPDRDEQFF
TRBD2	-	TRBJ2-5	TRBV5-1	TGCGCCAGCAGAGCGGGACGGTACAACCAAGAGACCCAGTACTTC	CASRAGRYNQETQYF
-	few	TRBJ2-1	TRBV20-1	TGCAGTGCTGGCCGTATCGGGCGCTACAATGAGCAGTTCTTC	CSAGRIGRYNEQFF
TRBD1	-	TRBJ2-5	TRBV12-3/TRBV12-4	TGTGCCAGCAGATTGGGACAGGGGGTTGAAGAGACCCAGTACTTC	CASRLGQGVEETQYF
-	-	TRBJ1-6	TRBV4-2	TGTGCAAGCAGCCAAGGGTACGCTGGGACGGTCGATAATTCACCCCTCCACTTT	CASSQGYAGTVDNSPLHF
-	few	TRBJ1-1	TRBV5-1	TGCGCCAGCAGCGATATGGGAGGAACTGAAGCTTTCTTT	CASSDMGGTEAFF
TRBD2	-	TRBJ2-5	TRBV28	TGTGCCAGCAGTCCCGCGGGGGGGCAAGGCGAGACCCAGTACTTC	CASSPAGGQGETQYF
TRBD1	many	TRBJ2-1	TRBV25-1	TGTGCCAGCAGTGAATTGGACAGGAGTGACAATGAGCAGTTCTTC	CASSELDRSDNEQFF
-	many	TRBJ2-6	TRBV20-1	TGCAGCGCGGCTGGGGCCAACGTCCTGACTTTC	CSAAGANVLTF
TRBD1	-	TRBJ2-1	TRBV12-3/TRBV12-4	TGTGCCAGCAGTTGGACCGGGGACAGGATGAATGAGCAGTTCTTC	CASSWTGDRMNEQFF